This TCR beta chain was identified in a study of beta chain features in type 1 diabetes (dated by TCRdb to 2017 to 2018). For the wider study: Patients and healthy donors did not differ in mean age, gender distribution, total cell number or subset yield. A total of around 110,000,000 sorted cells were examined across all samples, and RNA yield correlated strongly with the number of cells per subset. Regulatory and stem cell-like memory subsets were isolated from only 8 patients and about eight healthy donors, whereas naive and central memory subsets came from all 28 donors. In the study, TCRB repertoires of sorted circulating CD4+ T cell subsets from recently diagnosed type 1 diabetes patients were compared with those of matched healthy donors.

What the research found in general, with its limitations: Because cDNA was sequenced instead of genomic DNA, activated cells with high expression could be over-represented, although the groups did not differ in activation or CD3 levels. Shorter templates might be favored by PCR, yet because patient and control samples were amplified and corrected together, any such skew would affect both groups equally. Naive, central memory and regulatory TCRB repertoires appeared to be more alike among patients than among healthy donors. A moderate but significant shortening of TCRB CDR3 length was observed in type 1 diabetes patients in all four CD4+ subsets. HLA sub-analyses involved small numbers of individuals, so any influence of HLA type on TCRB rearrangement remained unresolved. Patients with type 1 diabetes made fewer insertions and deleted more nucleotides at VDJ recombination sites, implying thymic rearrangement abnormalities.

The entire isolated RNA was reverse transcribed using the High Capacity cDNA Reverse Transcription Kit, and thus expressed TCRB transcripts were sequenced. Naive, central memory and regulatory T cell samples underwent deep immunoSEQ sequencing, averaging around 4 million total reads per sample. Sorted cells were lysed in RLT buffer, and RNA was extracted using DNase-treated RNeasy Micro or Mini kits according to cell number. Each cell subset was processed on its own to prevent cross-contamination, while patient and healthy donor samples were processed together. TCRB sequences were amplified from cDNA with the immunoSEQ multiplex PCR, producing 87-bp fragments spanning the CDR3 region. Sequencing of the amplicons was done on the Illumina HiSeq platform. Per the original workflow: Synthetic template baselines were used to correct PCR bias computationally, reads within Hamming distance 2 were collapsed, and singletons that could not be merged were discarded. Reads were aligned against IMGT so that V, D and J genes, CDR3 length and insertions or deletions at six rearrangement sites could be assigned. Within each subset, clonotype counts were normalized to sorted cell number, after which true diversity and Gini coefficients were computed with the tcR R package. The overlap coefficient, calculated on TCRB nucleotide sequences, was used to quantify repertoire sharing. Out-of-frame TCRB sequences from naive cells were analyzed to stand in for the pre-selection repertoire. TCRdb obtained this table from immuneACCESS and retained in-frame rearrangements with V and J assigned. These tables miss some clones; where compared with another copy, unresolved V genes account for less than half of the shortfall, and the remainder is unexplained. The V and J calls and clone size come from that table; D and trimming were worked out from the DNA. The sample contains some 660,000 clones, 11% to 15% of them found a single time. The leading ten clones occupy 0.04% of the sample.

A single peripheral blood draw of around 120 mL on average was collected from each donor into heparinised tubes. Using a panel that included CD45RO, CCR7, CD25, CD127, CD95 and CD27, naive, central memory, regulatory and stem cell-like memory CD4+ T cells were sorted on a BD FACSAria II. All sorted populations exceeded 95% purity. PBMCs were isolated immediately by Lymphoprep density gradient centrifugation and stained directly without culture. To minimize batch effects, samples were stained and sorted in pairs, one healthy donor with one patient per experiment. From a lookup of the germline V gene (reference sequence), CDR1 and CDR2 are SGHNT and YYREEE. From the cysteine through the phenylalanine, the CDR3 covers 16 amino acids. CDR3 DNA is the only sequence kept; it has 48 bases, read in frame from the first base. The V and J ends are trimmed by 2 bases and 0 bases, leaving 14 bases between them.

This clone was counted only a few times. There is no known antigen for this receptor. It has no much larger one-base neighbor in the sample; base qualities were not kept. Source material: naive CD4+ T cells from blood. In light of the paper, this sample's cell subset or site label describes: true naive CD4+ T cells. The chain was built from TRBV5-4 and TRBJ1-1; the D gene is perhaps TRBD1, from 6 matching bases. The clonotype was recovered from a man younger than 30 with type 1 diabetes. The CDR3 here reads CASSLQGTSMNTEAFF. Here is the DNA: TGTGCCAGCAGCTTACAGGGTACTAGTATGAACACTGAAGCTTTCTTT. When the CDR3 is completed using the reference TRBV5-4 and TRBJ1-1 genes on either side, the full variable domain is ETGVTQSPTHLIKTRGQQVTLRCSSQSGHNTVSWYQQALGQGPQFIFQYYREEENGRGNFPPRFSGLQFPNYSSELNVNALELDDSALYLCASSLQGTSMNTEAFFGQGTRLTVV.